This TCR beta chain was documented in a study of blood T cell repertoires in COVID-19. Study-level background: The origin of the acute and convalescent COVID-19 samples was the United States, Italy and Spain. T cells, B-cell-depleted T cells, or PBMCs supplied cDNA or gDNA.

While infection was still active, Seattle patients were enrolled and then followed longitudinally. How the authors handled the data: Amplification of reference gene primers was used by the study to estimate nucleated cell counts. The repertoire was sequenced with immunoSEQ multiplex PCR; TCRdb's copy has only in-frame clones and lacks some. V, J and clone size are those of that table, while D and trimming were read from the DNA. The sample contains 150,000 to 200,000 clones, roughly 81% of which appear only once. CDR3 length: 16 amino acids. The junction had 9 bases not matched to a gene; V was cut back by 0 bases and J by 10 bases. Germline V lookup: CDR1 KGHSH, CDR2 LQKENI.

The rearrangement joins TRBV18 to TRBJ1-6; 7 bases line up with TRBD1. Specimen: peripheral blood. This receptor was taken from an elderly woman with COVID-19, enrolled during active disease. This CDR3 is CASSPPGNRGNSPLHF. The CDR3 DNA follows: TGTGCCAGCTCACCACCGGGCAACAGGGGAAACTCACCCCTCCACTTT. Based on the CDR3 plus reference TRBV18 and TRBJ1-6, the full variable domain is NAGVMQNPRHLVRRRGQEARLRCSPMKGHSHVYWYRQLPEEGLKFMVYLQKENIIDESGMPKERFSAEFPKEGPSILRIQQVVRGDSAAYFCASSPPGNRGNSPLHFGNGTRLTVT.